The 4 T cell receptor beta chains below were found in one sample sequenced in a study of shared clonotypes between healthy human individuals. Assay: immunoSEQ multiplex PCR; the TCRdb copy retains only in-frame clones and omits some. The data contain about 2,500,000 clones, approximately 92% of them singletons. Material for sequencing was naive CD4+ T cells sorted from blood. Regarding subset: CD45RA+ positively selected. The source of these receptors is a man aged 18 to 30 in good health.

This clone has just one count. The V gene is TRBV4-1, the J gene TRBJ2-3; D remains ambiguous. Germline lookup yields CDR1 MGHRA and CDR2 YSYEKL. The CDR3 covers 13 residues. V was trimmed by 5 bases and J by 4 bases, leaving 10 bases between them. The CDR3: CASSSLSADTQYF. In DNA, the CDR3 is TGCGCCAGCAGCTCTTTGTCGGCAGATACGCAGTATTTT.

This chain connects TRBV7-9 to TRBJ2-7; D ambiguous. The V end was cut by 3 bases, the J end by 2 bases, with 8 bases between. The CDR3 extends over 13 amino acids. Looked up from germline, CDR1 is SEHNR and CDR2 is FQNEAQ (reference sequence). The CDR3 region has the DNA TGTGCCAGCAGCTTTCCGGGCCCCTACGAGCAGTACTTC. This gives the protein CASSFPGPYEQYF.

The chain combines TRBV10-3 with TRBJ1-1; D not resolved. Trimming shortened V by 0 bases and J by 5 bases, and 13 bases separated the two germline ends. Germline V gives CDR1 ENHRY, CDR2 SYGVKD. This CDR3 has 15 amino acids. CDR3: CAISESPETRTEAFF. Here the CDR3 DNA reads TGTGCCATCAGTGAGTCGCCCGAGACAAGGACTGAAGCTTTCTTT.

This clone came up once. The chain recombines TRBV11-2 with TRBJ2-7, with a tentative D call TRBD2 (6 bases). This CDR3 has 14 residues. Germline V gene sequence: CDR1 SGHAT, CDR2 FQNNGV. With 5 bases removed from V and 6 bases from J, the gap between germline ends came to 17 bases. CDR3 loop: CASSPSWTIVEQYF. CDR3 in DNA: TGTGCCAGCAGCCCGTCCTGGACTATTGTCGAGCAGTACTTC.